The source of this T cell receptor (beta chain) is a study of cytomegalovirus exposure and HLA in healthy donors. The primer mix had 60 Vbeta and 13 Jbeta primers. Produced via immunoSEQ multiplex PCR; TCRdb's table is partial and in-frame only. The sample consists of nearly 200,000 clones, roughly 80% of them appearing once. The source is a woman between 50 and 59 years old in good health and CMV-seropositive. Sequenced sample: PBMCs.

The CDR3 DNA follows: TGTGCCAGCAGTGAAGGGACAGGGGTCGCCTATGGCTACGAGCAGTACTTC. Protein: CASSEGTGVAYGYEQYF. The chain joins TRBV6-1 to TRBJ2-7; 9 bases line up with TRBD1. Germline V gene data show CDR1 as MNHNS and CDR2 as SASEGT. Trimming removed 1 base from V and 3 bases from J; junction bases left unmatched: 10. The CDR3 covers 17 residues.